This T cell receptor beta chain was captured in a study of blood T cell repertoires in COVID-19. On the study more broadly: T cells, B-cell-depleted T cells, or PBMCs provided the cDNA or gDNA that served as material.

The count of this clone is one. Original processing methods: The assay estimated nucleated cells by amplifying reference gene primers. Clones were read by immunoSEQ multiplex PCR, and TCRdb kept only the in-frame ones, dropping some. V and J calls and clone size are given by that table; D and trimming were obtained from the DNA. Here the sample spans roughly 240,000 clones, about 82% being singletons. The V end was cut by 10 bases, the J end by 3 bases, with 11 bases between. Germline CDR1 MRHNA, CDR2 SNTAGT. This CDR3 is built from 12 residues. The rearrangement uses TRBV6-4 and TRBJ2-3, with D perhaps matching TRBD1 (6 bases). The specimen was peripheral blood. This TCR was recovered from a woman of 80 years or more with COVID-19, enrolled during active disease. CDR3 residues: CATGQGTDTQYF. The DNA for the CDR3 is TGTGCCACCGGTCAGGGGACAGATACGCAGTATTTT.